One sample yielded the 4 T cell receptor beta chains listed below, sequenced in a study of a mutant IDH1 vaccine in newly diagnosed glioma. No antigen has been identified for these receptors. Time point reported: week 35, safety follow-up. Each vaccine dose was 300 ug of mutant IDH1 20-mer peptide, with topical imiquimod. Produced via immunoSEQ multiplex PCR; TCRdb's table is partial and in-frame only. The profile shows approximately 50,000 clones, approximately 87% of them singletons. The sequences come from PBMCs, collected from a glioma patient whose treatment included an IDH1 peptide vaccine. The receptor source for this set is a man aged 40-50 years with glioma.

The chain uses TRBV19 and TRBJ1-1, with unresolved D. Germline lookup yields CDR1 LNHDA and CDR2 SQIVND (reference sequence). This CDR3 is 15 amino acids long. Trimming took off 5 bases at V and 8 bases at J, with 21 bases between the two ends. DNA of the CDR3: TGTGCCAGTAGTGTAATACTGGTAACAGATAGAGAAGCTTTCTTT. This codes for CASSVILVTDREAFF.

By sample fraction, this clone is medium-sized. The chain is built from TRBV6-1 and TRBJ2-1, with no clear D. This CDR3 comprises 12 residues. Germline V gene lookup returns CDR1 MNHNS and CDR2 SASEGT. Trimming left V 6 bases short and J 7 bases short, with 10 bases between. CDR3 protein: CASSWASNEQFF. CDR3 DNA sequence: TGTGCCAGCAGCTGGGCCTCGAATGAGCAGTTCTTC.

The chain employs TRBV7-9 and TRBJ2-7; D gene uncertain. Germline V CDR1 and CDR2: SEHNR, FQNEAQ (reference sequence). V was shortened by 0 bases and J by 3 bases, with 9 bases between the two germline ends. This CDR3 is built from 14 residues. The CDR3 bases are TGTGCCAGCAGCTTAGCGGACGGGCTCTACGAGCAGTACTTC. Translated: CASSLADGLYEQYF.

This chain joins TRBV7-3 and TRBJ1-1, with unresolved D. Germline assignment: CDR1 SGHTA and CDR2 FQGTGA. Trimming shortened V by 11 bases and J by 6 bases, and 13 bases separated the two germline ends. This CDR3 region has 11 residues. Written as DNA, the CDR3 is TGTGCCGGTCGGGAGAGGGCTGAAGCTTTCTTT. This gives the protein CAGRERAEAFF.